The 17 T cell receptor beta chains presented below share a single source sample, sequenced in a study of cytomegalovirus exposure and HLA in healthy donors. The PCR ran on 60 Vbeta and 13 Jbeta primers. The table came from immunoSEQ multiplex PCR; TCRdb's copy has only in-frame clones and leaves some out. The sample consists of roughly 150,000 clones, 80% of them appearing once. The source material was PBMCs. These receptors were obtained from a man younger than 45 in good health and CMV-seronegative.

This clone has a handful of counts. V is TRBV7-3 and J is TRBJ2-2, with no clear D. The CDR3 consists of 12 residues. Germline CDR1 is SGHTA and CDR2 is FQGTGA. V was clipped by 2 bases and J by 6 bases, with 4 bases between them. CDR3 DNA: TGTGCCAGCAGCTTAGGGCCCGGGGAGCTGTTTTTT. Its protein product is CASSLGPGELFF.

This rearrangement joins TRBV11-2 to TRBJ2-5; D ambiguous. Germline-derived CDR1 and CDR2 are SGHAT and FQNNGV. Trimming took 6 bases from V and 4 from J, leaving 12 bases between them. There are 13 residues in the CDR3. CDR3 sequence reads: CASRAPSTETQYF. The CDR3 DNA sequence: TGTGCCAGCAGAGCGCCCAGCACAGAGACCCAGTACTTC.

The chain is built from TRBV2 and TRBJ2-4; D gene unclear. The CDR3 is made up of 13 amino acids. CDR1 and CDR2 from the germline V gene are SNHLY and FYNNEI. Trimming took 5 bases from V and 0 from J, leaving 5 bases between them. The CDR3 here is CASSRLAKNIQYF. CDR3 DNA: TGTGCCAGCAGTCGTCTAGCCAAAAACATTCAGTACTTC.

There are a few counts of this clone. The chain carries TRBV10-3 and TRBJ2-1; 11 bases fit TRBD2. The CDR3 runs to 14 residues. The V and J ends lost 4 bases and 9 bases, in that order; junction bases with no gene match: 5. CDR1 is ENHRY, CDR2 SYGVKD, per germline. The CDR3 here is CAISARTSGFEQFF. CDR3 sequence (DNA): TGTGCCATCAGTGCCCGGACTAGCGGGTTTGAGCAGTTCTTC.

This rearrangement joins TRBV29-1 to TRBJ2-5; D possibly corresponds to TRBD2 (6 bases). CDR3 length: 11 amino acids. Germline V gene sequence: CDR1 SQVTM, CDR2 ANQGSEA. V gave up 6 bases and J gave up 5 bases, with 10 bases separating them. The CDR3 here is CSVGGIETQYF. As DNA, the CDR3 is TGCAGCGTCGGGGGAATCGAGACCCAGTACTTC.

The rearrangement joins TRBV6-4 to TRBJ1-2; 7 bases are shared with TRBD1. Trimming at V came to 4 bases and at J to 3 bases, leaving 5 bases not matched to a gene. This CDR3 spans 14 amino acids. The V gene's germline CDR1 is MRHNA and CDR2 SNTAGT. This chain's CDR3 is CASSARTGDYGYTF. The CDR3 DNA reads TGTGCCAGCAGTGCGCGGACAGGTGACTATGGCTACACCTTC.

This sequence joins TRBV10-2 and TRBJ2-3, with 9 nucleotides matching TRBD2. J gave up 1 base and V 3 bases, and 11 bases lay outside the gene matches. CDR1 is WSHSY, CDR2 SAAADI, per germline. The CDR3 has 18 amino acids. CDR3 in DNA: TGCGCCAGCAGTGACTCGAAGGCCCCTAGCGGGGGCACAGATACGCAGTATTTT. Its translation is CASSDSKAPSGGTDTQYF.

The chain recombines TRBV15 with TRBJ2-1, with D possibly matching TRBD2 (5 bases). The CDR3 is 13 residues long. V was shortened by 2 bases and J by 4 bases, with 6 bases between the two germline ends. CDR1 is LNHNV and CDR2 is YYDKDF in the germline V gene (reference sequence). The CDR3 nucleotides are TGTGCCACCAGCAGACCGGGGTACAATGAGCAGTTCTTC. Protein product: CATSRPGYNEQFF. Based on the CDR3 plus reference TRBV15 and TRBJ2-1, the full variable domain is DAMVIQNPRYQVTQFGKPVTLSCSQTLNHNVMYWYQQKSSQAPKLLFHYYDKDFNNEADTPDNFQSRRPNTSFCFLDIRSPGLGDTAMYLCATSRPGYNEQFFGPGTRLTVL.

The chain has TRBV27 and TRBJ2-3; 10 bases are a match to TRBD2. V shed 3 bases, J shed 5 bases, and the junction held 5 bases outside the gene matches. Looked up from germline, CDR1 is MNHEY and CDR2 is SMNVEV (reference sequence). This CDR3 is 15 amino acids long. The CDR3 loop reads CASSFLAGVQDTQYF. CDR3 DNA: TGTGCCAGCAGTTTCCTAGCGGGAGTACAAGATACGCAGTATTTT.

This clone was counted only a few times. The rearrangement links TRBV6-5 to TRBJ1-2; 7 nucleotides agree with TRBD1. J gave up 12 bases and V 7 bases, and 11 bases lay outside the gene matches. The germline CDR1 and CDR2 sequences are MNHEY and SVGAGI. The CDR3 spans 12 residues. CDR3 protein: CASTDGPTGHTF. In DNA, the CDR3 is TGTGCCAGCACTGACGGCCCGACAGGGCACACCTTC.

This chain links TRBV7-2 with TRBJ2-3; 10 nucleotides align to TRBD2. The CDR3 totals 18 residues. The germline V gene encodes CDR1 SGHTA and CDR2 FQGNSA. J lost 4 bases, V lost 4 bases, and 14 bases had no gene match. The CDR3 is CASSSGASGGLGADTQYF. For the CDR3, the DNA is TGTGCCAGCAGCTCGGGGGCTAGCGGGGGCCTGGGAGCAGATACGCAGTATTTT.

The J gene is TRBJ1-2, the V gene TRBV6-5; 9 bases align to TRBD1. With 5 bases clipped from V and 8 bases from J, the junction kept 9 bases outside the gene matches. Germline V gene sequence: CDR1 MNHEY, CDR2 SVGAGI. This CDR3 is 14 amino acids long. The CDR3, as DNA: TGTGCCAGCAGTGAAACAGGGGGCTTAGGAGGCTACACCTTC. This encodes CASSETGGLGGYTF.

The gene calls are TRBV7-2 and TRBJ1-1; D is ambiguous. From germline, CDR1 is SGHTA and CDR2 FQGNSA. V lost 3 bases, J lost 0 bases, and 8 bases lay in between. The CDR3 extends over 14 amino acids. DNA of the CDR3: TGTGCCAGCAGCTTTCGACATATGAACACTGAAGCTTTCTTT. The encoded protein is CASSFRHMNTEAFF.

About this clone itself: Germline is not matched at one junction end, which may reflect a read error. This chain links TRBV7-9 with TRBJ1-1; D unresolved. The CDR3 spans 15 residues. The germline gives CDR1 SEHNR, CDR2 FQNEAQ (reference sequence). The DNA for the CDR3 is TGTTCCAGCAGCTTAGCTGCGAATCTGAACACTGAAGCTTTCTTT. It translates to CSSSLAANLNTEAFF.

The rearrangement uses TRBV9 and TRBJ1-1, with TRBD1 as a possible D gene (6 bases). Trimming pared 3 bases from V and 2 bases from J, leaving 11 bases between. The CDR3 spans 14 residues. Germline values: CDR1 SGDLS, CDR2 YYNGEE. In nucleotides, the CDR3 is TGTGCCAGCAGCGCCCGACAGGACAACACTGAAGCTTTCTTT. It is translated as CASSARQDNTEAFF.

This clone has a handful of counts. The chain carries TRBV5-1 and TRBJ2-5; TRBD1 agrees at 8 bases. CDR1 SGHRS and CDR2 YFSETQ come from the germline V gene. The ends lost 3 bases at V and 0 bases at J; junction bases unmatched: 4. The CDR3 extends over 15 amino acids. The CDR3 DNA sequence: TGCGCCAGCAGCTGGAGACAGGGGTACCAAGAGACCCAGTACTTC. Translating it yields CASSWRQGYQETQYF.

This rearrangement joins TRBV6-6 to TRBJ1-1; D gene ambiguous. V lost 5 bases and J 8 bases, leaving 18 bases between the germline ends. The CDR3 has 14 amino acids. Looked up from germline, CDR1 is MNHNY and CDR2 is SVGAGI (reference sequence). As DNA, the CDR3 is TGTGCCAGCAGTGCGGAACGGCGTTTCTCCGAAGCTTTCTTT. Its translation: CASSAERRFSEAFF.